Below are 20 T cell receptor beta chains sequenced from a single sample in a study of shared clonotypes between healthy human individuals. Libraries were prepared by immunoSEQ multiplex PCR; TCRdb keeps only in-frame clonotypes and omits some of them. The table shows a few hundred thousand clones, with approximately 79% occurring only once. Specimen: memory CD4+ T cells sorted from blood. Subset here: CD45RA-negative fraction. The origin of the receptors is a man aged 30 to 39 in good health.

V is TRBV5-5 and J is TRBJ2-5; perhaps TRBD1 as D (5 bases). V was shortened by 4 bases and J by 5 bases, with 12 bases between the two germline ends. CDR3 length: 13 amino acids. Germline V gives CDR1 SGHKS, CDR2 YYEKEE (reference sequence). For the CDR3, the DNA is TGTGCCAGCAGCCTCCCAGGGCGGGAGACCCAGTACTTC. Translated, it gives CASSLPGRETQYF.

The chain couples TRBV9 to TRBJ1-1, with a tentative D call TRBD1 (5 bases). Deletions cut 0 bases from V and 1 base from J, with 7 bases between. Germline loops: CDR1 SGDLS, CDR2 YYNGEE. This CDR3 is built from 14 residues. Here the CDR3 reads CASSVAGGNTEAFF. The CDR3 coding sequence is TGTGCCAGCAGCGTAGCTGGGGGGAACACTGAAGCTTTCTTT.

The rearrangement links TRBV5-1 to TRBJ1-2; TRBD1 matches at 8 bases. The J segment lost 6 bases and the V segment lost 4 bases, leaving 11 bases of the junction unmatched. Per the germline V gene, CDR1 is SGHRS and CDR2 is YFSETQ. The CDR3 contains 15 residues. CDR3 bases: TGCGCCAGCAGCATTTCGTTCAGGGGGCAGGATGGCTACACCTTC. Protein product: CASSISFRGQDGYTF.

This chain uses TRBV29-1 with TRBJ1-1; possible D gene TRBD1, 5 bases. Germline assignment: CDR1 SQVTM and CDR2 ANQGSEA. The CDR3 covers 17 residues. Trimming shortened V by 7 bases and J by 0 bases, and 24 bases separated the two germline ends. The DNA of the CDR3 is TGCAGCGCAGGCCTCGGGGCCCGAGGCCATATGAACACTGAAGCTTTCTTT. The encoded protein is CSAGLGARGHMNTEAFF.

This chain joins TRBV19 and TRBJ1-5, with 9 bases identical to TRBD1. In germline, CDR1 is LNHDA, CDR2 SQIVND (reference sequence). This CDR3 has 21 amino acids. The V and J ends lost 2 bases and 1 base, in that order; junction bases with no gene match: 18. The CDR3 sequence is CASSIPPGQGQVSRSNQPQHF. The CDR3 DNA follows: TGTGCCAGTAGTATACCACCGGGACAGGGTCAGGTTAGTCGGAGCAATCAGCCCCAGCATTTT.

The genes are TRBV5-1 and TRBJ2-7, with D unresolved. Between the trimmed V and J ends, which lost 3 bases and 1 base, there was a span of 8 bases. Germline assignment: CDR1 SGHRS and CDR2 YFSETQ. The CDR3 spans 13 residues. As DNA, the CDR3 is TGCGCCAGCAGCTGGGGTCCTTCCTACGAGCAGTACTTC. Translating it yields CASSWGPSYEQYF.

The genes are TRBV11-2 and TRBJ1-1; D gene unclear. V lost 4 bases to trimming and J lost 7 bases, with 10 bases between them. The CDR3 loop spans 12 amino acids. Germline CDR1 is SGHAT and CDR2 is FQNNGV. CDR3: CASSSAGIEAFF. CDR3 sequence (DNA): TGTGCCAGCAGCTCGGCGGGGATTGAAGCTTTCTTT. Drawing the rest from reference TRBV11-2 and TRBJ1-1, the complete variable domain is EAGVAQSPRYKIIEKRQSVAFWCNPISGHATLYWYQQILGQGPKLLIQFQNNGVVDDSQLPKDRFSAERLKGVDSTLKIQPAKLEDSAVYLCASSSAGIEAFFGQGTRLTVV.

The CDR3 coding sequence is TGTGCCAGCAGCGTAGGACAGGAGAATTCACCCCTCCACTTT. Its translation is CASSVGQENSPLHF. The V gene is TRBV9, the J gene TRBJ1-6; maybe TRBD1 (6 bases). Germline CDR1 reads SGDLS; CDR2 reads YYNGEE. V gave up 0 bases and J gave up 7 bases, with 8 bases separating them. This CDR3 contains 14 residues. Full variable domain (remainder filled in from reference TRBV9 and TRBJ1-6): DSGVTQTPKHLITATGQRVTLRCSPRSGDLSVYWYQQSLDQGLQFLIQYYNGEERAKGNILERFSAQQFPDLHSELNLSSLELGDSALYFCASSVGQENSPLHFGNGTRLTVT.

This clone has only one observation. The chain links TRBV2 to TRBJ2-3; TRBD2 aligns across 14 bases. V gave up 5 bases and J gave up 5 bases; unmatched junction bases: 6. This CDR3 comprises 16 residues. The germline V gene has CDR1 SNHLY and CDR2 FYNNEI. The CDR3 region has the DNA TGTGCCAGCAGTCGACTAGCGGGAGGGTGGCAAGATACGCAGTATTTT. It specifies CASSRLAGGWQDTQYF.

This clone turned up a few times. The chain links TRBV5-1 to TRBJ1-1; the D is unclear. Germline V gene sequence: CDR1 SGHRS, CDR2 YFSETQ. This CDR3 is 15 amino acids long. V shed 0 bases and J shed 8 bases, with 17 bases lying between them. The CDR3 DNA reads TGCGCCAGCAGCTTGGGCGACATCCGGTTGCTGGAAGCTTTCTTT. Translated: CASSLGDIRLLEAFF.

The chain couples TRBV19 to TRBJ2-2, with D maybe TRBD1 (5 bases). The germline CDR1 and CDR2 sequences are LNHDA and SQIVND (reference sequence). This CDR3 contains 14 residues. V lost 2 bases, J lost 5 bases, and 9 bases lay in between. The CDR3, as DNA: TGTGCCAGTAGTATACCCAGGGCAACCGGGGAGCTGTTTTTT. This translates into CASSIPRATGELFF.

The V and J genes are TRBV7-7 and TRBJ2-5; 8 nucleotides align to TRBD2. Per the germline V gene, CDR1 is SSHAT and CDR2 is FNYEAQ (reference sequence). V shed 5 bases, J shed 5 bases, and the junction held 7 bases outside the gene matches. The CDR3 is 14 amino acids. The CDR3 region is CASSRSGSGETQYF. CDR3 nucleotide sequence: TGTGCCAGCAGCCGGAGCGGGAGCGGGGAGACCCAGTACTTC.

The CDR3 is CASSLELAGQGEQFF. CDR3 coding DNA: TGCGCCAGCAGCTTGGAACTAGCGGGTCAAGGTGAGCAGTTCTTC. This chain joins TRBV5-1 and TRBJ2-1; 9 bases line up with TRBD2. This CDR3 region has 15 residues. Unmatched junction bases numbered 7, after V lost 0 bases and J lost 9 bases. Germline lookup yields CDR1 SGHRS and CDR2 YFSETQ.

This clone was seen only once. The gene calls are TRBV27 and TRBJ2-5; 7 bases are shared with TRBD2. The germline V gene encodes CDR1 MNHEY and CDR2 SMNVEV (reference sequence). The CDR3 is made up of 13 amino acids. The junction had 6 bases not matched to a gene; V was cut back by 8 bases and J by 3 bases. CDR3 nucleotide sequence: TGTGCCAGCCTTGCTAGCGGAGAAGAGACCCAGTACTTC. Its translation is CASLASGEETQYF.

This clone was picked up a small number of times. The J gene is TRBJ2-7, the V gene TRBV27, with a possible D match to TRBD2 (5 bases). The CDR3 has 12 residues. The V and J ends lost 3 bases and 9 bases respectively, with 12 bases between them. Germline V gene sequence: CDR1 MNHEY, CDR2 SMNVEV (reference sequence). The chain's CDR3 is CASSFPGKGQYF. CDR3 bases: TGTGCCAGCAGTTTCCCGGGGAAAGGGCAGTACTTC.

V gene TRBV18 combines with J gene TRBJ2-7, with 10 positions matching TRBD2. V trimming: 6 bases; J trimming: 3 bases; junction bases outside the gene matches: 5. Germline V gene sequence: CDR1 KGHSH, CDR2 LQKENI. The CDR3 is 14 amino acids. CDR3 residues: CASSRGLADYEQYF. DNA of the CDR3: TGTGCCAGCTCCCGTGGACTAGCGGACTACGAGCAGTACTTC.

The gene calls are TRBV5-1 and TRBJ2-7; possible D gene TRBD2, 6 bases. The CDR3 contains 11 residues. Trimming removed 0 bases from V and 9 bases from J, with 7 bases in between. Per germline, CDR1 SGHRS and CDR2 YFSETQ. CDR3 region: CASSLEGGQYF. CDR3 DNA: TGCGCCAGCAGCTTGGAGGGAGGGCAGTACTTC. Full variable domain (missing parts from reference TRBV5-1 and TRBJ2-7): KAGVTQTPRYLIKTRGQQVTLSCSPISGHRSVSWYQQTPGQGLQFLFEYFSETQRNKGNFPGRFSGRQFSNSRSEMNVSTLELGDSALYLCASSLEGGQYFGPGTRLTVT.

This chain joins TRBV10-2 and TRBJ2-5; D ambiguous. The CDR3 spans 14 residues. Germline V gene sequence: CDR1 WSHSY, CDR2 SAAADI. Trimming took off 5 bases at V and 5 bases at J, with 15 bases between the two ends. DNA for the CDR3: TGCGCCAGCAGTAGAGGCCTCCCCCCTGAGACCCAGTACTTC. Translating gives CASSRGLPPETQYF.

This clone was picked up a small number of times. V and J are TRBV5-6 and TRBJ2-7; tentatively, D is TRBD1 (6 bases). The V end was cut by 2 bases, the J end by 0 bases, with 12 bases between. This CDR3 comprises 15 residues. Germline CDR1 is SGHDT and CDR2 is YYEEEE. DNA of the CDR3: TGTGCCAGCAGCTTACTACAGGGCTTCTCCTACGAGCAGTACTTC. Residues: CASSLLQGFSYEQYF.

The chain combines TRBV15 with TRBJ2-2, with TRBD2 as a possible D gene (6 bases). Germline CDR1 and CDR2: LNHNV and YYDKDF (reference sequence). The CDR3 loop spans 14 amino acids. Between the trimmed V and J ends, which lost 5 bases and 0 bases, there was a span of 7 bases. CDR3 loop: CATSQRANTGELFF. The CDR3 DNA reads TGTGCCACCAGCCAGCGGGCGAACACCGGGGAGCTGTTTTTT.